This T cell receptor (beta chain) was found in a study of blood T cell repertoires in COVID-19. As for the study in general: Sites in the United States, Italy and Spain provided acute and convalescent COVID-19 samples.

Authors' analysis steps: It was from reference gene primer amplification that nucleated cell counts were estimated. The data were produced by immunoSEQ multiplex PCR, yet TCRdb's version contains in-frame clones alone and is incomplete. That table furnishes V, J and clone size, whereas the DNA furnished D and trimming. Here the sample spans 180,000 or so clones, more than 75% being singletons. V shed 2 bases and J shed 3 bases, with 7 bases lying between them. The CDR3 consists of 13 residues. In germline, CDR1 is SEHNR, CDR2 FQNEAQ (reference sequence). The TCR sequence derives from a man between 18 and 35 years old with active or convalescent COVID-19. The chain uses TRBV7-9 and TRBJ2-5; possible D gene TRBD2, 6 bases. Specimen: peripheral blood. The CDR3 DNA is TGTGCCAGCAGCTTACGCGGGGAAGAGACCCAGTACTTC. It specifies CASSLRGEETQYF.